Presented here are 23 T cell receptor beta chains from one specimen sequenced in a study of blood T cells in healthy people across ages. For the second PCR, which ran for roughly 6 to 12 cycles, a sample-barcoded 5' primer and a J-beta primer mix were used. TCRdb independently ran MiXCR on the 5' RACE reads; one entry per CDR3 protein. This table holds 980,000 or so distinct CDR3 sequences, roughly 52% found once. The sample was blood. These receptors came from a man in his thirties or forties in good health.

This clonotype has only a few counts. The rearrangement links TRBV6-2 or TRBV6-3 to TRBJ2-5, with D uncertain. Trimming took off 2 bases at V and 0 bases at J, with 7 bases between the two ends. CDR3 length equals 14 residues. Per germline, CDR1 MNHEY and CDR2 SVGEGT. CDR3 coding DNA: TGTGCCAGCAGTTACAATCTAGACCAAGAGACCCAGTACTTC. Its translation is CASSYNLDQETQYF.

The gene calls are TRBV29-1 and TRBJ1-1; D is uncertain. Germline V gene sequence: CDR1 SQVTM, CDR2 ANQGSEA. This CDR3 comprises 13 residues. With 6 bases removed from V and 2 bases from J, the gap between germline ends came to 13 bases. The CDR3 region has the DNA TGCAGCGTGAATTCCCCGGTAAACACTGAAGCTTTCTTT. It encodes CSVNSPVNTEAFF.

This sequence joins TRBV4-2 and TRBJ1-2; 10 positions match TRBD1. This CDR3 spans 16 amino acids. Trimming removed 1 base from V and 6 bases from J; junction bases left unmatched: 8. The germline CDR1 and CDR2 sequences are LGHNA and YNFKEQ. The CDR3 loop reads CASSQGQGASTHGYTF. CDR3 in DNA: TGTGCCAGCAGCCAAGGACAGGGGGCGAGTACCCATGGCTACACCTTC.

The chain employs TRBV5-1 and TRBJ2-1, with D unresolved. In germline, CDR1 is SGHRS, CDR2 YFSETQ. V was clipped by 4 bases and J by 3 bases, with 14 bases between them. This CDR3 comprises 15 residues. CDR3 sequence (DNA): TGCGCCAGCAGCCTTGAGGCGCTTGGCTACAATGAGCAGTTCTTC. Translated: CASSLEALGYNEQFF.

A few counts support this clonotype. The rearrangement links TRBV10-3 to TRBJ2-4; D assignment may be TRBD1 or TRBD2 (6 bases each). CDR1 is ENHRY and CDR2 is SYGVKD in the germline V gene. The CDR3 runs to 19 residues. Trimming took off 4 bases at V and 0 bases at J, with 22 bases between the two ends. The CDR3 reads CAISALPYRGAEAKNIQYF. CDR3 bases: TGTGCCATCAGTGCACTACCTTATAGGGGGGCGGAAGCCAAAAACATTCAGTACTTC.

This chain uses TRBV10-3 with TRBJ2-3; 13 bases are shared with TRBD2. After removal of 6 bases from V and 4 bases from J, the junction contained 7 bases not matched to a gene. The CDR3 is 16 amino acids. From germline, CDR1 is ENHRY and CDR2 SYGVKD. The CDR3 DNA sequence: TGTGCCATCAGGGATGGACTAGCGGGGGCATCAGATACGCAGTATTTT. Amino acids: CAIRDGLAGASDTQYF.

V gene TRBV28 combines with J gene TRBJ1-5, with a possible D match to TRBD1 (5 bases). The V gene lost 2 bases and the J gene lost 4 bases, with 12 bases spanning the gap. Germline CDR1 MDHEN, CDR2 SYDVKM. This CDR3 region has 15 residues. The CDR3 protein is CASSLPTRGNQPQHF. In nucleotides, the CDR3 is TGTGCCAGCAGTTTACCAACCCGGGGGAATCAGCCCCAGCATTTT.

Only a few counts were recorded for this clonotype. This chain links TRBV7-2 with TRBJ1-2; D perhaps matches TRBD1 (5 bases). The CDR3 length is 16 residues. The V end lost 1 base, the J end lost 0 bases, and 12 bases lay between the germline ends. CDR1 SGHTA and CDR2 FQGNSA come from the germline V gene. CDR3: CASSLDGGAANYGYTF. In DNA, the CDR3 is TGTGCCAGCAGCTTAGACGGAGGGGCAGCTAACTATGGCTACACCTTC.

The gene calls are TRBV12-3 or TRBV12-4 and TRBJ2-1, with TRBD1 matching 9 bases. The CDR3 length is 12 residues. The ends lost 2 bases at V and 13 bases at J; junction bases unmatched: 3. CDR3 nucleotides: TGTGCCAGCAGTTTAACAGGGGGCAATCAGTTCTTC. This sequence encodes CASSLTGGNQFF.

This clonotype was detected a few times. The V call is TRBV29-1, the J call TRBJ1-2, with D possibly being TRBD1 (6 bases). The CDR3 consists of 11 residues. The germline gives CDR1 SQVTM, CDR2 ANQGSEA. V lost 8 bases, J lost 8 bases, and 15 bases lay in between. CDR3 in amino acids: CSTTSGDGYTF. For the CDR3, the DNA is TGCAGCACGACGTCAGGGGACGGCTACACCTTC.

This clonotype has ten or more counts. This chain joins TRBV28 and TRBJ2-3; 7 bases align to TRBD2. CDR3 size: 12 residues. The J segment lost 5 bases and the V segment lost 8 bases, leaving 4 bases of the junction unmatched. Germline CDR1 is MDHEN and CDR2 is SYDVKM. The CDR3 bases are TGTGCCAGCGGGGAGGGTGTAGATACGCAGTATTTT. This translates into CASGEGVDTQYF.

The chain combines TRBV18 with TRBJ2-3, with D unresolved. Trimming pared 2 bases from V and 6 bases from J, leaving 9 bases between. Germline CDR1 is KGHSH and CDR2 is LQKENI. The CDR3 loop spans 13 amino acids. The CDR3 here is CASSPANSDTQYF. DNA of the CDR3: TGTGCCAGCTCACCAGCCAATTCCGATACGCAGTATTTT.

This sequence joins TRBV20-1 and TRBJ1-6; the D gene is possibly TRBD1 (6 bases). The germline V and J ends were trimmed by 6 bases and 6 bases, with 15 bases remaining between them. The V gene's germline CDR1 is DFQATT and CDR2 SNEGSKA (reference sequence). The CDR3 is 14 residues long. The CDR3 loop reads CSAKAGAPNSPLHF. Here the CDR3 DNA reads TGCAGTGCCAAAGCAGGGGCCCCTAATTCACCCCTCCACTTT.

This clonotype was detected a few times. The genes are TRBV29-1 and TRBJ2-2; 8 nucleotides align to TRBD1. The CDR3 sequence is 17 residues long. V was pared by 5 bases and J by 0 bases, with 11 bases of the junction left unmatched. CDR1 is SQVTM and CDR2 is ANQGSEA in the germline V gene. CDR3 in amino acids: CSVKSGRGRSNTGELFF. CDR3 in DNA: TGCAGCGTTAAGTCTGGCAGGGGGCGATCGAACACCGGGGAGCTGTTTTTT.

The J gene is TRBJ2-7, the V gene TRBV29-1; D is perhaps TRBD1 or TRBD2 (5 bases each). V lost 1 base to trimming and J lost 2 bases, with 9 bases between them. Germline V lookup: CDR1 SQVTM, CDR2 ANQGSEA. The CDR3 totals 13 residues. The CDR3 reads CSVEAGDAYEQYF. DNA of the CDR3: TGCAGCGTTGAAGCTGGGGACGCCTACGAGCAGTACTTC.

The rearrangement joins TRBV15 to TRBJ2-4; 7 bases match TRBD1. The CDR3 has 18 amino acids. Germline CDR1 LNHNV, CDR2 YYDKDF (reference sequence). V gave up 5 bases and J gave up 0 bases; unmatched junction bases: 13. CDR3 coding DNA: TGTGCCACCAGCTCCTCCCTGGGACAGAGAATAGCCAAAAACATTCAGTACTTC. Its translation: CATSSSLGQRIAKNIQYF.

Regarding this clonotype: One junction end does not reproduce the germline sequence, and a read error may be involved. DNA for the CDR3: TGCAGCGTTGAAGGCCTACCCGGACAGGGAACCTACGGGCAGTACTTC. It is translated as CSVEGLPGQGTYGQYF. The chain links TRBV29-1 to TRBJ2-7, with TRBD1 identical over 8 bases. In germline, CDR1 is SQVTM, CDR2 ANQGSEA. This CDR3 is built from 16 residues.

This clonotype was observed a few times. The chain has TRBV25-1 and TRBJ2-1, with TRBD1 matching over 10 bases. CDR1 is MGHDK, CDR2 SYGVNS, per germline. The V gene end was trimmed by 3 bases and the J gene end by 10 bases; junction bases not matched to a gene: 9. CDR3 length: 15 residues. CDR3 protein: CASSDPGQGRNEQFF. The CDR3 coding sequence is TGTGCCAGCAGTGATCCGGGACAGGGGCGCAACGAGCAGTTCTTC.

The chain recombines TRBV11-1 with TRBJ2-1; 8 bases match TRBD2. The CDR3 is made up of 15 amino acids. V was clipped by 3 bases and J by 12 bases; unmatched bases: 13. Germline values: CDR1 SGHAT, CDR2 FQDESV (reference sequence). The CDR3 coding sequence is TGTGCCAGCAGCTTTGAAAAGCGGGAGAGTGTCGTGCAGTTCTTC. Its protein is CASSFEKRESVVQFF.

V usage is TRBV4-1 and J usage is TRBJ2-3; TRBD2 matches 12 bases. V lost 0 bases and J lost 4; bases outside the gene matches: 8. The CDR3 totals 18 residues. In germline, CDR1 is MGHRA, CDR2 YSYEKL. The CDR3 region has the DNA TGCGCCAGCAGCCAAGACCGGTACCCTAGCGGGGGGGCAGATACGCAGTATTTT. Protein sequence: CASSQDRYPSGGADTQYF.

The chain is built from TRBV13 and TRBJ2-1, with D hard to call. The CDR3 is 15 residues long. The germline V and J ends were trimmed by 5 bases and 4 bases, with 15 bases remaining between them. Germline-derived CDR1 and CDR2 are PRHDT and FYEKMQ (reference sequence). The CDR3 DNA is TGTGCCAGCAGCCTCCGACGGCCCATTTACAATGAGCAGTTCTTC. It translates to CASSLRRPIYNEQFF. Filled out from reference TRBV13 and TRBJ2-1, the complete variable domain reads AAGVIQSPRHLIKEKRETATLKCYPIPRHDTVYWYQQGPGQDPQFLISFYEKMQSDKGSIPDRFSAQQFSDYHSELNMSSLELGDSALYFCASSLRRPIYNEQFFGPGTRLTVL.

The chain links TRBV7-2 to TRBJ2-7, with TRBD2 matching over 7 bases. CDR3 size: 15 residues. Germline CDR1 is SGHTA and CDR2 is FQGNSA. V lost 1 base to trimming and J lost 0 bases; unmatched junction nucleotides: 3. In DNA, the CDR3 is TGTGCCAGCAGCTTAGTGCCTAGCGGCTCCTACGAGCAGTACTTC. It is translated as CASSLVPSGSYEQYF.

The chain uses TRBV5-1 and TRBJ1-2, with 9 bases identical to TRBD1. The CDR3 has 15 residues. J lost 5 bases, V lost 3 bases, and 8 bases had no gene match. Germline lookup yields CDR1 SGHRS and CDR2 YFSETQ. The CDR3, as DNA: TGCGCCAGCAGCTCGAAACAGGGGGCGCATTATGGCTACACCTTC. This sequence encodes CASSSKQGAHYGYTF.